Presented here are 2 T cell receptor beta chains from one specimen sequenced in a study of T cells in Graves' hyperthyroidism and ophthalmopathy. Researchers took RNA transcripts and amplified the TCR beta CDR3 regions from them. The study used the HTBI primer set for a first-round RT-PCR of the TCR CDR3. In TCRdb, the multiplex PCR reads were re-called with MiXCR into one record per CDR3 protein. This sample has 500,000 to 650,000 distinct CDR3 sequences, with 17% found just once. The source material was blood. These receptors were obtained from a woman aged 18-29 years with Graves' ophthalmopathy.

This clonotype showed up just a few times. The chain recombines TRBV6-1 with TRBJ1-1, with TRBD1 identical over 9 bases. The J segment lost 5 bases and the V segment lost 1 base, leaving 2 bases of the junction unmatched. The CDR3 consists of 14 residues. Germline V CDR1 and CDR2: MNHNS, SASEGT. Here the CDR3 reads CASSEDRGQTEAFF. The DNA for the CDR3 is TGTGCCAGCAGTGAAGACAGGGGGCAAACTGAAGCTTTCTTT.

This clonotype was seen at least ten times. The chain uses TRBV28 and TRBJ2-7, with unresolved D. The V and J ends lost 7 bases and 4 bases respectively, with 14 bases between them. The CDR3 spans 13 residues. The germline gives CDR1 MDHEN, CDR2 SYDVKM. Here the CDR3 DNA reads TGTGCCAGCATCCCCTGGGTTCTATACGAGCAGTACTTC. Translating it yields CASIPWVLYEQYF. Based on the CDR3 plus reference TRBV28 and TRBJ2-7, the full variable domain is DVKVTQSSRYLVKRTGEKVFLECVQDMDHENMFWYRQDPGLGLRLIYFSYDVKMKEKGDIPEGYSVSREKKERFSLILESASTNQTSMYLCASIPWVLYEQYFGPGTRLTVT.